The 20 T cell receptor beta chains in this list originate from one sample, sequenced in a study of identical twins. A single record per CDR3 protein comes from TCRdb applying MiXCR to the 5' RACE reads. The data hold about 530,000 distinct CDR3 sequences, with 20% to 25% observed a single time. This sample also appeared in a second study, on yellow fever vaccine responses in identical twins.

The specimen was CD4+ T cells sorted from blood. These receptors originate from a woman younger than 30 in good health.

This clonotype was picked up a small number of times. The chain carries TRBV5-1 and TRBJ2-1, with D possibly being TRBD2 (6 bases). Germline CDR1 and CDR2: SGHRS and YFSETQ. Trimming cost V 4 bases and J 8 bases, with 19 bases left between them. The CDR3 spans 15 residues. CDR3 in DNA: TGCGCCAGCAGCCCCTTGGGGGGTCTAGGGGATGAGCAGTTCTTC. This codes for CASSPLGGLGDEQFF.

This chain connects TRBV20-1 to TRBJ2-5; maybe TRBD1 (6 bases). V lost 6 bases, J lost 0 bases, and 11 bases lay in between. CDR1 and CDR2 (germline): DFQATT, SNEGSKA (reference sequence). This CDR3 is 13 amino acids long. The CDR3 is CSADRDNQETQYF. CDR3 nucleotides: TGCAGTGCCGACCGGGACAACCAAGAGACCCAGTACTTC.

The genes are TRBV5-1 and TRBJ1-1; 8 bases are a match to TRBD1. With 4 bases clipped from V and 4 bases from J, the junction kept 12 bases outside the gene matches. Germline V gene sequence: CDR1 SGHRS, CDR2 YFSETQ. The CDR3 runs 16 residues. The CDR3 sequence: CASSTRPFDRGTEAFF. DNA of the CDR3: TGCGCCAGCAGCACCAGACCTTTCGACAGGGGCACTGAAGCTTTCTTT.

This clonotype was observed a handful of times. The chain recombines TRBV11-2 with TRBJ2-1; TRBD2 matches at 12 bases. J gave up 1 base and V 4 bases, and 14 bases lay outside the gene matches. Germline values: CDR1 SGHAT, CDR2 FQNNGV. CDR3 length: 20 residues. CDR3 DNA sequence: TGTGCCAGCAGCTCCCAAGCCCTAGGACTAGCGGGATTATCCTACAATGAGCAGTTCTTC. Translation: CASSSQALGLAGLSYNEQFF.

This clonotype showed up just a few times. V gene TRBV7-3 combines with J gene TRBJ2-1; D might be TRBD2 (5 bases). Trimming removed 4 bases at V and 12 bases at J, with 13 bases between. The germline gives CDR1 SGHTA, CDR2 FQGTGA. The CDR3 extends over 12 amino acids. The CDR3 nucleotides are TGTGCCAGCAGCTCGACCGGGAAACGGCAGTTCTTC. Its protein is CASSSTGKRQFF.

V and J are TRBV7-3 and TRBJ2-6, with 8 bases lining up with TRBD1. Germline CDR1 and CDR2: SGHTA and FQGTGA. V dropped 5 bases and J dropped 4; count of bases not matched to a gene: 10. The CDR3 loop spans 17 amino acids. In DNA, the CDR3 is TGTGCCAGCAGCCTACGACAGGGGCTGCTCGGGGCCAACGTCCTGACTTTC. This gives the protein CASSLRQGLLGANVLTF.

This clonotype has just a few counts. Germline is not matched at one junction end, which may reflect a read error. This chain connects TRBV20-1 to TRBJ2-1; possible D gene TRBD2, 5 bases. CDR1 and CDR2 (germline): DFQATT, SNEGSKA (reference sequence). CDR3 length: 12 residues. The CDR3 spells CSARVLANEQFF. CDR3 DNA: TGCAGTGCCAGAGTTCTAGCCAATGAGCAGTTCTTC.

CDR3 sequence reads: CASTRELGVSQETQYF. DNA for the CDR3: TGTGCCAGCACCAGAGAGTTGGGCGTCAGCCAAGAGACCCAGTACTTC. The rearrangement links TRBV11-2 to TRBJ2-5; D is undetermined. Germline V lookup: CDR1 SGHAT, CDR2 FQNNGV. Trimming left V 7 bases short and J 1 base short, with 19 bases between. CDR3 length: 16 amino acids.

V and J are TRBV12-3 or TRBV12-4 and TRBJ1-5; no clear D gene. V lost 4 bases, J lost 1 base, and 11 bases lay in between. The CDR3 has 15 amino acids. This chain's CDR3 is CASSWAGGSNQPQHF. The CDR3 DNA sequence: TGTGCCAGCAGTTGGGCCGGAGGGAGCAATCAGCCCCAGCATTTT.

The V gene is TRBV2, the J gene TRBJ2-2; D perhaps matches TRBD1 (5 bases). The CDR3 has 17 amino acids. Germline V gene data show CDR1 as SNHLY and CDR2 as FYNNEI. Trimming left V 3 bases short and J 2 bases short, with 16 bases between. The CDR3 loop reads CASSEQGTGANTGELFF. CDR3 coding DNA: TGTGCCAGCAGTGAGCAGGGAACTGGGGCTAACACCGGGGAGCTGTTTTTT.

This clonotype was recorded a few times. The chain has TRBV12-3 or TRBV12-4 and TRBJ1-2; 9 nucleotides match TRBD1. This CDR3 is built from 16 residues. J lost 6 bases, V lost 6 bases, and 14 bases had no gene match. The DNA for the CDR3 is TGTGCCAGCAGCCCCCTTTTAGGACAGGGGACGAATGGCTACACCTTC. This codes for CASSPLLGQGTNGYTF.

V is TRBV27 and J is TRBJ2-3, with 15 bases that match TRBD2. The V gene's germline CDR1 is MNHEY and CDR2 SMNVEV (reference sequence). This CDR3 has 15 residues. J gave up 6 bases and V 8 bases, and 6 bases lay outside the gene matches. CDR3 nucleotide sequence: TGTGCCAGCCAGGGACTAGCGGGAGGTCAGGATACGCAGTATTTT. Translation: CASQGLAGGQDTQYF.

The chain is built from TRBV5-1 and TRBJ1-1, with a weak D call TRBD1 (5 bases). Trimming took off 2 bases at V and 0 bases at J, with 8 bases between the two ends. CDR1 and CDR2 from the germline V gene are SGHRS and YFSETQ. The CDR3 extends over 14 amino acids. CDR3 nucleotides: TGCGCCAGCAGCTTCGAGACAGTGAACACTGAAGCTTTCTTT. This sequence encodes CASSFETVNTEAFF.

This clonotype came up many times. The chain recombines TRBV12-3 or TRBV12-4 with TRBJ2-3; D remains ambiguous. Trimming stripped 1 base from V and 0 bases from J, with 5 bases between. There are 14 residues in the CDR3. The CDR3 loop is CASSLGASTDTQYF. CDR3 nucleotides: TGTGCCAGCAGTTTAGGGGCGAGCACAGATACGCAGTATTTT.

V usage is TRBV7-8 and J usage is TRBJ2-1; tentatively, D is TRBD2 (6 bases). Germline CDR1 SGHVS, CDR2 FQNEAQ. The CDR3 is made up of 16 amino acids. With 3 bases removed from V and 0 bases from J, the gap between germline ends came to 12 bases. The CDR3 here is CASSFKRVSSYNEQFF. CDR3 nucleotides: TGTGCCAGCAGCTTCAAGCGGGTAAGCTCCTACAATGAGCAGTTCTTC. The full variable domain, rest sourced from reference TRBV7-8 and TRBJ2-1, is GAGVSQSPRYKVAKRGQDVALRCDPISGHVSLFWYQQALGQGPEFLTYFQNEAQLDKSGLPSDRFFAERPEGSVSTLKIQRTQQEDSAVYLCASSFKRVSSYNEQFFGPGTRLTVL.

The chain links TRBV15 to TRBJ2-2; unclear D gene. Germline loops: CDR1 LNHNV, CDR2 YYDKDF (reference sequence). Trimming shortened V by 4 bases and J by 1 base, and 10 bases separated the two germline ends. The CDR3 has 15 residues. The CDR3 DNA is TGTGCCACCAGCAAGGACCTCCTGAACACCGGGGAGCTGTTTTTT. As protein: CATSKDLLNTGELFF.

The chain links TRBV5-1 to TRBJ2-1; 12 nucleotides align to TRBD2. Looked up from germline, CDR1 is SGHRS and CDR2 is YFSETQ. The junction had 12 bases not matched to a gene; V was cut back by 7 bases and J by 4 bases. The CDR3 sequence is 17 residues long. Written as DNA, the CDR3 is TGCGCCAGCGACCCTGGTCTAGCGGGAGGGATATACAATGAGCAGTTCTTC. Its translation: CASDPGLAGGIYNEQFF.

Ten or more counts support this clonotype. CDR3 coding DNA: TGTGCCAGCAGTCCGGGGGGGGGACTAGCGGGGGATCAAGAGACCCAGTACTTC. Translated, it gives CASSPGGGLAGDQETQYF. The chain employs TRBV6-1 and TRBJ2-5, with 14 bases aligning to TRBD2. Germline trimming cut 5 bases from V and 2 bases from J; bases unmatched to any gene: 10. The CDR3 spans 18 residues. CDR1 is MNHNS and CDR2 is SASEGT in the germline V gene.

The rearrangement joins TRBV29-1 to TRBJ2-7, with 7 bases lining up with TRBD1. Per the germline V gene, CDR1 is SQVTM and CDR2 is ANQGSEA. Unmatched junction bases numbered 7, after V lost 4 bases and J lost 4 bases. The CDR3 runs 13 residues. The CDR3 loop is CSVGAGGLYEQYF. The CDR3 coding sequence is TGCAGCGTTGGGGCAGGGGGTCTGTACGAGCAGTACTTC.

The chain carries TRBV27 and TRBJ1-1; the match to TRBD1 covers 8 bases. V dropped 2 bases and J dropped 7; count of bases not matched to a gene: 6. Germline V lookup: CDR1 MNHEY, CDR2 SMNVEV (reference sequence). The CDR3 has 14 residues. The CDR3 DNA reads as TGTGCCAGCAGTTTAAGGGACAGGACCTTTGAAGCTTTCTTT. This encodes CASSLRDRTFEAFF.